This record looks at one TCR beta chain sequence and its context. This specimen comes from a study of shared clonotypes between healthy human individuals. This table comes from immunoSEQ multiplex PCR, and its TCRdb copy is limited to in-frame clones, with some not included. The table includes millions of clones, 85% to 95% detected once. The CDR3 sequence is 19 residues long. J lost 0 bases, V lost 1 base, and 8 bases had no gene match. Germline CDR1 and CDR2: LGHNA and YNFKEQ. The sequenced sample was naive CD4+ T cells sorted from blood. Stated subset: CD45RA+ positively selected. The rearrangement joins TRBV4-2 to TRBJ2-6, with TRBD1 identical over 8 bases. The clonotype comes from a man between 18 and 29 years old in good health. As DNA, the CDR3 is TGTGCCAGCAGCCAAGTCAAGGACAGGGCCCTCTCTGGGGCCAACGTCCTGACTTTC. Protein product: CASSQVKDRALSGANVLTF.